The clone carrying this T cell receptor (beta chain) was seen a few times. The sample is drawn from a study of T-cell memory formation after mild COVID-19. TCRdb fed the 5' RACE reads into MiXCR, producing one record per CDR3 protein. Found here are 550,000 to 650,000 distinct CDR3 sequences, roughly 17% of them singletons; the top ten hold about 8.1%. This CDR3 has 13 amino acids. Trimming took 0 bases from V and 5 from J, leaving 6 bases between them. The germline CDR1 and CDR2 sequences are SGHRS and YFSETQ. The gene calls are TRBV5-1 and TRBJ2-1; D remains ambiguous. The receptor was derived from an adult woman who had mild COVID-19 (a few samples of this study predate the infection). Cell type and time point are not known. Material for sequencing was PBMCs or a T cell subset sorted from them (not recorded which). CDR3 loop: CASSLVVDNEQFF. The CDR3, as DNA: TGCGCCAGCAGCTTGGTAGTGGACAATGAGCAGTTCTTC.